This T cell receptor (beta chain) appears in the sequencing data of a study of T cells in Graves' hyperthyroidism and ophthalmopathy. Findings and caveats of the study: Blood samples included most of the expanded thyroid clonotypes exceeding 0.001.

Graves' hyperthyroidism was deemed stable absent ophthalmopathy progression within 18 months. Patients were aged 18 to 65, had disease duration under 2 months, and had newly diagnosed hyperthyroidism. Cells are PBMCs isolated from roughly 9.3 ml of fresh blood. Germline loops: CDR1 MNHNY, CDR2 SVGAGI (reference sequence). Losses at the gene ends were 0 bases for V and 5 bases for J; bases not matched to a gene: 7. The CDR3 length is 16 residues. TCR beta CDR3 regions were amplified from RNA transcripts. The HTBI primer set was used in a first-round RT-PCR of the TCR CDR3. TCRdb recomputed calls from the multiplex PCR reads with MiXCR, one row per CDR3 protein. The table includes around 620,000 distinct CDR3 sequences, around 15% detected once. To note about this clonotype: Its antigen is currently unknown.

The sequenced material came from blood. This TCR came from a woman aged 25 to 39 with Graves' hyperthyroidism. The chain links TRBV6-6 to TRBJ2-4; the match to TRBD2 covers 7 bases. CDR3 sequence reads: CASSYSSGAVQNIQYF. The CDR3 region has the DNA TGTGCCAGCAGTTACTCGAGCGGGGCGGTCCAAAACATTCAGTACTTC.